The sequence of this T cell receptor beta chain was determined in a study of shared clonotypes between healthy human individuals. In regard to this clone: Its specificity is not known.

CD45RO-negative cells were positively selected for CCR7, leaving out terminally differentiated effector memory CD45RA+ cells. Whole-study findings and limits: Compared with clonotypes that all four donors shared, non-shared clonotypes had lower generation probabilities. Naive CD4 clonotypes overlapped across a handful of donors at roughly 5%.

The ends lost 5 bases at V and 4 bases at J; junction bases unmatched: 5. CDR1 and CDR2 (germline): MNHNY, SVGAGI (reference sequence). The CDR3 extends over 15 amino acids. Each subset's genomic DNA was split evenly across several immunoSEQ plates. Method: immunoSEQ multiplex PCR; TCRdb's copy keeps in-frame clones and lacks some. This table holds some 2.1 million clones, around 96% found once. V and J are TRBV6-6 and TRBJ2-3; 11 bases agree with TRBD2. The receptor was isolated from a man aged 18 to 29 in good health. The material sequenced was naive CD8+ T cells sorted from blood. The CDR3 sequence is CASSPTSGEADTQYF. DNA for the CDR3: TGTGCCAGCAGTCCGACTAGCGGGGAAGCAGATACGCAGTATTTT.